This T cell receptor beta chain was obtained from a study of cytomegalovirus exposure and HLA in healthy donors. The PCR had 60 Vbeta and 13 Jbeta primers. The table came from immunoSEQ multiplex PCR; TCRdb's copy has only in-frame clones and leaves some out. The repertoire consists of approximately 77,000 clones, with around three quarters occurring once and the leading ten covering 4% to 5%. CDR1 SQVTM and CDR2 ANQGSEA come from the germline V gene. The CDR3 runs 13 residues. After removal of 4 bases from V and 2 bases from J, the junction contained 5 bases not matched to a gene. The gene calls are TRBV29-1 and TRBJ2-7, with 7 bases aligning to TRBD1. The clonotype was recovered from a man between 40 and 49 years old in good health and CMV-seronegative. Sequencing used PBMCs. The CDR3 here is CSVVNQGAYEQYF. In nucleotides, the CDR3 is TGCAGCGTTGTAAATCAGGGGGCCTACGAGCAGTACTTC.